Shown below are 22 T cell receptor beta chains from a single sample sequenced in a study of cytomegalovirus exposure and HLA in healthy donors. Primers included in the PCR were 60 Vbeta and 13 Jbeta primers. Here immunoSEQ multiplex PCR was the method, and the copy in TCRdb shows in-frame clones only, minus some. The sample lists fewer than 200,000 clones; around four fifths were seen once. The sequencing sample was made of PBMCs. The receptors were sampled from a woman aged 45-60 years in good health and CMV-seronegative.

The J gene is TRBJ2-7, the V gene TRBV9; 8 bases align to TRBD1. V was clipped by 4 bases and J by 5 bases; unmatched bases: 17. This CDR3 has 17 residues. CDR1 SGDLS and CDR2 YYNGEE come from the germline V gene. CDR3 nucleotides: TGTGCCAGCAGCCCCAGTTTCGGGCAGGGGGCGATGAACGAGCAGTACTTC. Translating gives CASSPSFGQGAMNEQYF.

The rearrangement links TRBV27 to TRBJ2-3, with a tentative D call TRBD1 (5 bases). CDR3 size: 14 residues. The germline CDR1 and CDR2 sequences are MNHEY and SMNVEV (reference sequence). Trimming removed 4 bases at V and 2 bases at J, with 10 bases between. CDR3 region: CASSWGSFTDTQYF. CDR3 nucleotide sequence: TGTGCCAGCAGTTGGGGCAGTTTCACAGATACGCAGTATTTT.

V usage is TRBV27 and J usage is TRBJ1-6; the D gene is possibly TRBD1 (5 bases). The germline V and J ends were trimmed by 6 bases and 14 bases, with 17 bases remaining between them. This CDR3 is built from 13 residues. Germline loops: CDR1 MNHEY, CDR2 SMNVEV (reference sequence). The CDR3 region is CASRIAGPYTLHF. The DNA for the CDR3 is TGTGCCAGCAGAATCGCAGGGCCCTACACCCTCCACTTT.

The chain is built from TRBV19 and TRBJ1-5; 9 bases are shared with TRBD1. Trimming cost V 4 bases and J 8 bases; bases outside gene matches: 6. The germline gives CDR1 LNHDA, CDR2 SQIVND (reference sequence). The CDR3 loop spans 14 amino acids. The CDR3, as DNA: TGTGCCAGTAGTACCACAGGGGGCTGGGAGCCCCAGCATTTT. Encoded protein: CASSTTGGWEPQHF.

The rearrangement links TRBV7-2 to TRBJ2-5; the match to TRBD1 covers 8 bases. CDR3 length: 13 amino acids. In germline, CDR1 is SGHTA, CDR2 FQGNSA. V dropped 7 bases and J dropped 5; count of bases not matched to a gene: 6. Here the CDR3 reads CASTAGGAETQYF. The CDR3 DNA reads TGTGCCAGCACCGCAGGGGGCGCGGAGACCCAGTACTTC.

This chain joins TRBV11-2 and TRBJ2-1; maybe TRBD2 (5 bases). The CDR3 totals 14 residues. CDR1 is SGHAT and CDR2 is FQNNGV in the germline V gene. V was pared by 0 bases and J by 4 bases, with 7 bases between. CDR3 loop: CASSLERLYNEQFF. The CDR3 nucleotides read TGTGCCAGCAGCTTAGAGAGACTATACAATGAGCAGTTCTTC.

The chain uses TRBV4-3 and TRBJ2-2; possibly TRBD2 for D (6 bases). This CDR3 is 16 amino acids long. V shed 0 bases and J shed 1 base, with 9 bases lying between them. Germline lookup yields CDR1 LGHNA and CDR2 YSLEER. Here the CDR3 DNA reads TGCGCCAGCAGCCAAGAGGCGGGGTGGAACACCGGGGAGCTGTTTTTT. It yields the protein CASSQEAGWNTGELFF.

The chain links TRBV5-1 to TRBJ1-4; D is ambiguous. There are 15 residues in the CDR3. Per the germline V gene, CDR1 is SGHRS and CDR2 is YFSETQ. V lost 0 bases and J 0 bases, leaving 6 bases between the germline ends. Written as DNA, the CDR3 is TGCGCCAGCAGCTTGGGCGGAGCAACTAATGAAAAACTGTTTTTT. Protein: CASSLGGATNEKLFF.

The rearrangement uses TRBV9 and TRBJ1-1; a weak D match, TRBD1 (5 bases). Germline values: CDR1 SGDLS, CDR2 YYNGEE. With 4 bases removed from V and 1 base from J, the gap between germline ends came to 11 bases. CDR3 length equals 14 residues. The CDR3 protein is CASSPGQGNTEAFF. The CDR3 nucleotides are TGTGCCAGCAGCCCGGGTCAGGGGAACACTGAAGCTTTCTTT.

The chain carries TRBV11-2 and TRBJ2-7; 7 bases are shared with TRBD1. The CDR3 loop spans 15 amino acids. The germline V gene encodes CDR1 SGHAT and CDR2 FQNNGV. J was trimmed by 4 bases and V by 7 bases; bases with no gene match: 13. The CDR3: CASTMRRDSIYEQYF. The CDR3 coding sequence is TGTGCCAGCACCATGAGACGGGACAGCATTTACGAGCAGTACTTC.

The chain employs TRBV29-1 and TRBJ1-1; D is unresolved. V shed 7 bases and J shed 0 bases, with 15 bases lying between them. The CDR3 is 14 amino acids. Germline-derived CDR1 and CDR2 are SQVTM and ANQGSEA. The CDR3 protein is CSAGRAELNTEAFF. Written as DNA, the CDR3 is TGCAGCGCCGGGCGGGCAGAACTGAACACTGAAGCTTTCTTT.

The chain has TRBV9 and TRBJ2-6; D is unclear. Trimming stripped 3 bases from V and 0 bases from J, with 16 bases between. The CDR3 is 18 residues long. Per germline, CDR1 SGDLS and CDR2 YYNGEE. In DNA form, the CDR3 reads TGTGCCAGCAGCGACCGGCGCGCGGCGAGCTCTGGGGCCAACGTCCTGACTTTC. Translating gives CASSDRRAASSGANVLTF.

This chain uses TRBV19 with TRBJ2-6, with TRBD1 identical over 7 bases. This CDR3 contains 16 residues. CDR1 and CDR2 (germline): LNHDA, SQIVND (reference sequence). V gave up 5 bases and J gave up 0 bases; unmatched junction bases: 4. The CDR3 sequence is CASSHRGPSGANVLTF. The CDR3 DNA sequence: TGTGCCAGTAGTCACAGGGGCCCCTCTGGGGCCAACGTCCTGACTTTC.

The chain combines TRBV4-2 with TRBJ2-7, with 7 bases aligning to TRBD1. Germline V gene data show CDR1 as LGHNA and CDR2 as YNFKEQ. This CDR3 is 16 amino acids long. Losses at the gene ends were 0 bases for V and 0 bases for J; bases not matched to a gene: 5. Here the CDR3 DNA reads TGTGCCAGCAGCCAAGATCTGACAGGGAGCTCCTACGAGCAGTACTTC. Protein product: CASSQDLTGSSYEQYF.

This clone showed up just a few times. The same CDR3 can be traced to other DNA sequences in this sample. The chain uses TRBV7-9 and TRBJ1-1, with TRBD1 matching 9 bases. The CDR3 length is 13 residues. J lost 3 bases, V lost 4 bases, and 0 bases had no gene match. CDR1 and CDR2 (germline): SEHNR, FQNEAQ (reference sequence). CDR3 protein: CASSWTGDTEAFF. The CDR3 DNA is TGTGCCAGCAGCTGGACAGGGGACACTGAAGCTTTCTTT.

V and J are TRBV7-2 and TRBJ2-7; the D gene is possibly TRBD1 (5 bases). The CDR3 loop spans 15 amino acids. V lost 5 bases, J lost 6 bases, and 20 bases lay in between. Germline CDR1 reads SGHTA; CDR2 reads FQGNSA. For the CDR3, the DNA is TGTGCCAGCAGCCCGCCACCTCAGGGCTTTGGCGAGCAGTACTTC. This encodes CASSPPPQGFGEQYF. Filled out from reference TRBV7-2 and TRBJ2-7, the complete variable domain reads GAGVSQSPSNKVTEKGKDVELRCDPISGHTALYWYRQSLGQGLEFLIYFQGNSAPDKSGLPSDRFSAERTGGSVSTLTIQRTQQEDSAVYLCASSPPPQGFGEQYFGPGTRLTVT.

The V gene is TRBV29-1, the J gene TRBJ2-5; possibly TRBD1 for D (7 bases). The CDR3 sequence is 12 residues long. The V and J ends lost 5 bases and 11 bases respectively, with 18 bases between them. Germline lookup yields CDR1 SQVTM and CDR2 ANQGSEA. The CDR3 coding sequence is TGCAGCGTTAGGACAGGAGGTCGGGAGCAGTACTTC. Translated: CSVRTGGREQYF. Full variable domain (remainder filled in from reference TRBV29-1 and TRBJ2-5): SAVISQKPSRDICQRGTSLTIQCQVDSQVTMMFWYRQQPGQSLTLIATANQGSEATYESGFVIDKFPISRPNLTFSTLTVSNMSPEDSSIYLCSVRTGGREQYFGPGTRLLVL.

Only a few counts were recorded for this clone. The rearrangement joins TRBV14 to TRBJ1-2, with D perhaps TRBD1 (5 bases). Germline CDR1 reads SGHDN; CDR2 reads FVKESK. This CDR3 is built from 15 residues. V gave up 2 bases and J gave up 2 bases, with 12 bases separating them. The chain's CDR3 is CASSQQGFLNYGYTF. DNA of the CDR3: TGTGCCAGCAGCCAACAGGGATTCCTAAACTATGGCTACACCTTC.

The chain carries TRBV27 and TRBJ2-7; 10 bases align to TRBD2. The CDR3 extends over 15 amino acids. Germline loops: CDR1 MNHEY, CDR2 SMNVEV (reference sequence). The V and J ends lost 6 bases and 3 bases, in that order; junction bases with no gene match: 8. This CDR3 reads CASSLRVAGGYEQYF. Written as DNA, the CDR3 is TGTGCCAGCAGCCTTCGAGTAGCGGGGGGCTACGAGCAGTACTTC.

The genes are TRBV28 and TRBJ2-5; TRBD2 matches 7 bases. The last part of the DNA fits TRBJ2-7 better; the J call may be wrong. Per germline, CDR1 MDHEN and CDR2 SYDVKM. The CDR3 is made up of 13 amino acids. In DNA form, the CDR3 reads TGTGCCAGCAGTTTCGTGGCGGGGGACGAGCAGTACTTC. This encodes CASSFVAGDEQYF.

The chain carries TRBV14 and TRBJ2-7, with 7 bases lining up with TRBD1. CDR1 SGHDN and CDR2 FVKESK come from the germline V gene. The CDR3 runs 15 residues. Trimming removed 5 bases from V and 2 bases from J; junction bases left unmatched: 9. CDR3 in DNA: TGTGCCAGCAGCGCCCGACAGGGAAGCCCCTACGAGCAGTACTTC. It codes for CASSARQGSPYEQYF.

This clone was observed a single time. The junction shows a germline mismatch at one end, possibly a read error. CDR3 coding DNA: TGTTTCGTAAAGGGAGGGACTGAAGCTTTCTTT. It codes for CFVKGGTEAFF. The chain recombines TRBV20-1 with TRBJ1-1; no clear D. Germline-derived CDR1 and CDR2 are DFQATT and SNEGSKA (reference sequence). The CDR3 runs 11 residues.